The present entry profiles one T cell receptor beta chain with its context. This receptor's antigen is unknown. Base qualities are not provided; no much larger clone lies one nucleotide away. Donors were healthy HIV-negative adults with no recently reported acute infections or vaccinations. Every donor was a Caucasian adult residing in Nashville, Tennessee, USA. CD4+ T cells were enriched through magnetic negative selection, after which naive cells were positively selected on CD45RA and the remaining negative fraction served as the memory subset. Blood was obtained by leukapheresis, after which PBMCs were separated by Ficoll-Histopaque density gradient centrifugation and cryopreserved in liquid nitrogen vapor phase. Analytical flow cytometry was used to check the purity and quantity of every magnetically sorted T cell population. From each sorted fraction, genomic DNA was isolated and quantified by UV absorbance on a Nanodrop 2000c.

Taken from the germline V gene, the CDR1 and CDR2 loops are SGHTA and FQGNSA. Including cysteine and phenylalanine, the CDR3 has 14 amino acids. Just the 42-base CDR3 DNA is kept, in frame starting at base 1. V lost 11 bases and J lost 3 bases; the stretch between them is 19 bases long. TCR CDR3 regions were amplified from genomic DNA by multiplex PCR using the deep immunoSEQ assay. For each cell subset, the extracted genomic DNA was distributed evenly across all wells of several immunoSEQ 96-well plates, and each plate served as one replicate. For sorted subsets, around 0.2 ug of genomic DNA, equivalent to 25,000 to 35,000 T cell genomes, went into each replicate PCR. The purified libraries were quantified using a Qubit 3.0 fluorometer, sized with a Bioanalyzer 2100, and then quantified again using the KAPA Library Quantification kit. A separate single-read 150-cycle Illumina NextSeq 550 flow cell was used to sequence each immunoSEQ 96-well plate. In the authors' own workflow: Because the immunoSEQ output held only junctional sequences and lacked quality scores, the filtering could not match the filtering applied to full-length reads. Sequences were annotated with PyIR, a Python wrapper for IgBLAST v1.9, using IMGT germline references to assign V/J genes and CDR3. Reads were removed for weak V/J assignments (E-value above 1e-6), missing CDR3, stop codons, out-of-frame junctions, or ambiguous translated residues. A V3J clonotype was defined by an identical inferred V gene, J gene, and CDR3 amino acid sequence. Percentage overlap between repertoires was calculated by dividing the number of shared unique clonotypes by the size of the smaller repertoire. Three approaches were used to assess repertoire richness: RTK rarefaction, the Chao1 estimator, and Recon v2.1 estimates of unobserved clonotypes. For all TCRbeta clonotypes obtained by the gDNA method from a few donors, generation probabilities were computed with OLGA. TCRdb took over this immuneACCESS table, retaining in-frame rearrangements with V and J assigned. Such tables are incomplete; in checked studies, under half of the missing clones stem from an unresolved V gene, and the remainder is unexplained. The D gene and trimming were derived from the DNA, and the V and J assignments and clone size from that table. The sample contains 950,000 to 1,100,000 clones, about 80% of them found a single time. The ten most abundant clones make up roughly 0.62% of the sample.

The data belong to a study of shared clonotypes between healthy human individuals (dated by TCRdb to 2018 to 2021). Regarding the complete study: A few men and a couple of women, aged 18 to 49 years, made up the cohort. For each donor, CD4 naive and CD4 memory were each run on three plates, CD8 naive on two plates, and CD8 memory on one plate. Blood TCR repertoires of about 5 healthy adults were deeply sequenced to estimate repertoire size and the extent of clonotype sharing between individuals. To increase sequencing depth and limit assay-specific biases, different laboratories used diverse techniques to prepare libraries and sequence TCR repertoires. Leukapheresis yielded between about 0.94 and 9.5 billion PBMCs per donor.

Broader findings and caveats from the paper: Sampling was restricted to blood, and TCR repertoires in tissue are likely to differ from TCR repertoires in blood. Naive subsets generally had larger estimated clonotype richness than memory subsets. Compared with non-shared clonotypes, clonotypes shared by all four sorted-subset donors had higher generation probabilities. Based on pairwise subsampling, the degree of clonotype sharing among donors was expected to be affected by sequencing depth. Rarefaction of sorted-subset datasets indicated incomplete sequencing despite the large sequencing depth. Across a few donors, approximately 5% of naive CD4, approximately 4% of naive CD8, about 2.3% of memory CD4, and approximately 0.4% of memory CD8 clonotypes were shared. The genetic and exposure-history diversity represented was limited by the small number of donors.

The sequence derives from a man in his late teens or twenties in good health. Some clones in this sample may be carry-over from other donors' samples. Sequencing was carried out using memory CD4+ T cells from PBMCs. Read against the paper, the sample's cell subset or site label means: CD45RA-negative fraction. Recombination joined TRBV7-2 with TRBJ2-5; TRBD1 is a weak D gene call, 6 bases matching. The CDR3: CASLGWAGEETQYF. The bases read TGTGCCTCCCTGGGGTGGGCAGGGGAAGAGACCCAGTACTTC.